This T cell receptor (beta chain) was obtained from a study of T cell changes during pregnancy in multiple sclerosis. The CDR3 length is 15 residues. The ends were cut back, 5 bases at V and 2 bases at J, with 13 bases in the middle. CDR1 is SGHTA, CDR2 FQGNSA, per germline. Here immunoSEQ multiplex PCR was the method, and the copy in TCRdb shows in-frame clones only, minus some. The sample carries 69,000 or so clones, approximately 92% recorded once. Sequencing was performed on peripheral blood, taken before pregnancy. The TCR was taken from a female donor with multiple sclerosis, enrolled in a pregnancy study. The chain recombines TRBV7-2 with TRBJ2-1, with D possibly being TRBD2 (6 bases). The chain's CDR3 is CASSRDLLTYNEQFF. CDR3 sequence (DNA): TGTGCCAGCAGCCGGGACTTACTTACCTACAATGAGCAGTTCTTC. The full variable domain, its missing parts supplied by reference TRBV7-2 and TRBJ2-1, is GAGVSQSPSNKVTEKGKDVELRCDPISGHTALYWYRQSLGQGLEFLIYFQGNSAPDKSGLPSDRFSAERTGGSVSTLTIQRTQQEDSAVYLCASSRDLLTYNEQFFGPGTRLTVL.